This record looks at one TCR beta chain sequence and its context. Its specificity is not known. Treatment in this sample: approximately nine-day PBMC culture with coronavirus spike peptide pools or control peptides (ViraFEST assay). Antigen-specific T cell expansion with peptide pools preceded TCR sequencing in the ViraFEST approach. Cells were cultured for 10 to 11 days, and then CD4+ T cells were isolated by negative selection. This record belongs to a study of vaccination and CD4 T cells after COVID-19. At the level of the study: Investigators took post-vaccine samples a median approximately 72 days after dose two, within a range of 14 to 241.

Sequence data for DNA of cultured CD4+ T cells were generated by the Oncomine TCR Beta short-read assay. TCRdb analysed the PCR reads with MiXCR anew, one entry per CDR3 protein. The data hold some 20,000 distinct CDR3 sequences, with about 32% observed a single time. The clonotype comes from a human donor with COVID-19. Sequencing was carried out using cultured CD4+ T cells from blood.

The CDR3 spells CASSPGGSTGELFF. CDR3 coding DNA: TGCGCCAGCAGCCCCGGGGGCAGCACCGGGGAGCTGTTTTTT. This chain connects TRBV5-1 to TRBJ2-2, with D possibly called TRBD1 or TRBD2 (6 bases each). The V and J ends lost 4 bases and 4 bases respectively, with 11 bases between them. CDR1 is SGHRS and CDR2 is YFSETQ in the germline V gene. The length of the CDR3 is 14 residues.